This passage covers 26 T cell receptor beta chains from one sample sequenced in a study of OX40 agonist ivuxolimab in advanced cancers. TCRdb's table, derived via immunoSEQ multiplex PCR, lists solely in-frame clones and lacks some. The sample has about 73,000 clones, around 90% seen once; the top ten hold 9.5% to 12%. The source was CD4+ or CD8+ T cells sorted from blood, collected in a trial of the OX40 agonist ivuxolimab. The receptors come from an adult with an advanced solid tumor such as melanoma, head and neck, liver or kidney cancer.

The chain joins TRBV5-1 to TRBJ2-7; a possible D gene is TRBD1 (6 bases). V lost 2 bases, J lost 0 bases, and 9 bases lay in between. The CDR3 is 14 residues long. Per germline, CDR1 SGHRS and CDR2 YFSETQ. CDR3 nucleotide sequence: TGCGCCAGCAGCTTCGGACAGACCTCCTACGAGCAGTACTTC. This sequence encodes CASSFGQTSYEQYF.

The chain uses TRBV27 and TRBJ2-1, with 8 positions matching TRBD1. CDR3 length: 15 residues. With 6 bases clipped from V and 6 bases from J, the junction kept 10 bases outside the gene matches. Germline CDR1 is MNHEY and CDR2 is SMNVEV (reference sequence). This CDR3 is CASSVIKGQGNEQFF. CDR3 sequence (DNA): TGTGCCAGCAGCGTCATAAAAGGACAGGGCAATGAGCAGTTCTTC.

V gene TRBV19 combines with J gene TRBJ2-1; TRBD1 matches 10 bases. The CDR3 has 15 residues. Trimming cost V 7 bases and J 8 bases; bases outside gene matches: 11. CDR1 is LNHDA and CDR2 is SQIVND in the germline V gene (reference sequence). This CDR3 is CASTIGTGEWDEQFF. DNA for the CDR3: TGTGCCAGTACCATCGGGACAGGGGAGTGGGATGAGCAGTTCTTC.

The chain carries TRBV2 and TRBJ1-5, with D unclear. There are 15 residues in the CDR3. V lost 3 bases and J lost 2, with 11 bases in between. The germline V gene has CDR1 SNHLY and CDR2 FYNNEI. The CDR3 sequence is CASSDGSSGNQPQHF. CDR3 nucleotide sequence: TGTGCCAGCAGTGACGGGTCTTCGGGCAATCAGCCCCAGCATTTT.

The chain uses TRBV5-8 and TRBJ1-6; no firm D call. Trimming left V 2 bases short and J 9 bases short, with 0 bases between. CDR1 is SGHTS, CDR2 YDEGEE, per germline. The CDR3 consists of 10 residues. Here the CDR3 DNA reads TGTGCCAGCAGCTTTTCACCCCTCCACTTT. Translating it yields CASSFSPLHF.

V is TRBV28 and J is TRBJ2-7, with TRBD1 matching 8 bases. Germline V gene sequence: CDR1 MDHEN, CDR2 SYDVKM. The trim removed 5 bases at V and 2 bases at J, leaving 11 bases unmatched. The CDR3 runs to 16 residues. The CDR3 loop reads CASSPRDRPPPYEQYF. DNA of the CDR3: TGTGCCAGCAGTCCTCGGGACAGGCCGCCACCCTACGAGCAGTACTTC.

The chain has TRBV13 and TRBJ2-7; 11 bases are shared with TRBD2. CDR1 is PRHDT, CDR2 FYEKMQ, per germline (reference sequence). This CDR3 spans 15 amino acids. The junction had 3 bases not matched to a gene; V was cut back by 3 bases and J by 2 bases. CDR3 sequence reads: CASSFSGGGTYEQYF. In DNA form, the CDR3 reads TGTGCCAGCAGCTTTAGCGGGGGGGGAACCTACGAGCAGTACTTC.

The V and J genes are TRBV4-2 and TRBJ2-1; 14 bases are shared with TRBD2. V lost 4 bases to trimming and J lost 3 bases; unmatched junction nucleotides: 8. Germline CDR1 LGHNA, CDR2 YNFKEQ. This CDR3 contains 18 residues. Written as DNA, the CDR3 is TGTGCCAGCAGCCCAGGGGGGACTAGCGGGGGCTTCTACAATGAGCAGTTCTTC. Residues: CASSPGGTSGGFYNEQFF.

The CDR3 protein is CASSLTSGYQETQYF. CDR3 nucleotide sequence: TGTGCCAGCAGCTTGACTAGCGGGTACCAAGAGACCCAGTACTTC. This rearrangement joins TRBV5-8 to TRBJ2-5, with 9 bases lining up with TRBD2. Germline CDR1 SGHTS, CDR2 YDEGEE. The CDR3 loop spans 15 amino acids. V trimming: 1 base; J trimming: 0 bases; junction bases outside the gene matches: 1. Together with reference TRBV5-8 and TRBJ2-5, the CDR3 gives the full variable domain: EAGVTQSPTHLIKTRGQQATLRCSPISGHTSVYWYQQALGLGLQFLLWYDEGEERNRGNFPPRFSGRQFPNYSSELNVNALELEDSALYLCASSLTSGYQETQYFGPGTRLLVL.

The V call is TRBV7-2, the J call TRBJ2-7, with 10 positions matching TRBD2. Trimming took 2 bases from V and 7 from J; bases not matched to a gene: 14. Germline V gene sequence: CDR1 SGHTA, CDR2 FQGNSA. The CDR3 spans 17 residues. CDR3 residues: CASSLRRLAGDPGEQYF. Written as DNA, the CDR3 is TGTGCCAGCAGCTTAAGGCGGCTAGCGGGAGACCCGGGGGAGCAGTACTTC.

This clone was recorded once. The chain is built from TRBV5-5 and TRBJ1-6; D perhaps matches TRBD1 (6 bases). V gave up 3 bases and J gave up 7 bases, with 14 bases separating them. Germline CDR1 and CDR2: SGHKS and YYEKEE (reference sequence). This CDR3 contains 15 residues. The CDR3 nucleotides are TGTGCCAGCAGCTACGACAGGCTTCTCAATTCACCCCTCCACTTT. Its translation: CASSYDRLLNSPLHF.

The chain employs TRBV30 and TRBJ2-7; the D gene is possibly TRBD2 (6 bases). Trimming cost V 4 bases and J 0 bases, with 16 bases left between them. The CDR3 spans 15 residues. Germline V gene sequence: CDR1 GTSNPN, CDR2 SVGIG (reference sequence). The CDR3 spells CAWNLGGGASYEQYF. Here the CDR3 DNA reads TGTGCCTGGAACCTCGGTGGAGGGGCCTCCTACGAGCAGTACTTC. Using reference TRBV30 and TRBJ2-7 for the parts outside the CDR3, the full variable domain is SQTIHQWPATLVQPVGSPLSLECTVEGTSNPNLYWYRQAAGRGLQLLFYSVGIGQISSEVPQNLSASRPQDRQFILSSKKLLLSDSGFYLCAWNLGGGASYEQYFGPGTRLTVT.

V and J are TRBV7-6 and TRBJ1-5; TRBD1 might be the D (6 bases). CDR1 is SGHVS and CDR2 is FNYEAQ in the germline V gene. This CDR3 region has 16 residues. Deletions cut 5 bases from V and 0 bases from J, with 14 bases between. CDR3 residues: CASSQYGGHSNQPQHF. The CDR3 nucleotides read TGTGCCAGCAGCCAGTATGGGGGCCATAGCAATCAGCCCCAGCATTTT. Drawing the rest from reference TRBV7-6 and TRBJ1-5, the complete variable domain is GAGVSQSPRYKVTKRGQDVALRCDPISGHVSLYWYRQALGQGPEFLTYFNYEAQQDKSGLPNDRFSAERPEGSISTLTIQRTEQRDSAMYRCASSQYGGHSNQPQHFGDGTRLSIL.

The chain combines TRBV7-3 with TRBJ2-3; 15 bases agree with TRBD2. Losses at the gene ends were 4 bases for V and 2 bases for J; bases not matched to a gene: 7. Germline CDR1 is SGHTA and CDR2 is FQGTGA. The CDR3 contains 18 residues. The CDR3 DNA reads as TGTGCCAGCAGCTCTACCGGGACTAGCGGGAGGTTCACAGATACGCAGTATTTT. Protein product: CASSSTGTSGRFTDTQYF.

The rearrangement joins TRBV6-1 to TRBJ2-7, with a tentative D call TRBD2 (6 bases). Trimming pared 3 bases from V and 6 bases from J, leaving 12 bases between. Looked up from germline, CDR1 is MNHNS and CDR2 is SASEGT. This CDR3 is 13 amino acids long. This chain's CDR3 is CASSDYLATEQYF. The CDR3 DNA follows: TGTGCCAGCAGTGACTACCTAGCGACCGAGCAGTACTTC.

The chain carries TRBV5-6 and TRBJ2-7; the D gene could be TRBD1 or TRBD2 (5 bases each). The CDR3 covers 14 residues. V dropped 3 bases and J dropped 3 bases, with 13 bases sitting between them. Germline loops: CDR1 SGHDT, CDR2 YYEEEE. CDR3 DNA: TGTGCCAGCAGCTCGGGACGGCGTAGCTACGAGCAGTACTTC. Amino acid sequence: CASSSGRRSYEQYF.

This clone has a single count. The chain joins TRBV28 to TRBJ2-3; 8 positions match TRBD1. The germline V gene encodes CDR1 MDHEN and CDR2 SYDVKM. V lost 4 bases and J lost 0; bases outside the gene matches: 0. CDR3 length: 14 amino acids. The DNA of the CDR3 is TGTGCCAGCAGTTGGACAGGGAGCACAGATACGCAGTATTTT. Encoded protein: CASSWTGSTDTQYF.

V gene TRBV9 combines with J gene TRBJ2-5; perhaps TRBD1 as D (5 bases). V lost 0 bases and J 2 bases, leaving 8 bases between the germline ends. The CDR3 is made up of 14 amino acids. Germline CDR1 is SGDLS and CDR2 is YYNGEE. CDR3 nucleotide sequence: TGTGCCAGCAGCGTAGGACAGTTACAAGAGACCCAGTACTTC. Encoded protein: CASSVGQLQETQYF.

The V and J genes are TRBV6-1 and TRBJ2-7; D is unclear. This CDR3 has 13 amino acids. Per the germline V gene, CDR1 is MNHNS and CDR2 is SASEGT. V was shortened by 2 bases and J by 2 bases, with 7 bases between the two germline ends. The DNA for the CDR3 is TGTGCCAGCAGTGAATATGGGACCTACGAGCAGTACTTC. Protein product: CASSEYGTYEQYF.

V and J are TRBV11-2 and TRBJ1-3, with a tentative D call TRBD1 (5 bases). Looked up from germline, CDR1 is SGHAT and CDR2 is FQNNGV. The CDR3 length is 13 residues. V was cut by 2 bases and J by 8 bases, with 10 bases left in between. The CDR3 sequence: CASSLWGVDTIYF. DNA of the CDR3: TGTGCCAGCAGCTTATGGGGGGTAGACACCATATATTTT.

V usage is TRBV28 and J usage is TRBJ2-3, with D perhaps assigned TRBD1 or TRBD2 (6 bases each). Germline V gene sequence: CDR1 MDHEN, CDR2 SYDVKM. The CDR3 totals 15 residues. The V gene lost 6 bases and the J gene lost 2 bases, with 15 bases spanning the gap. The chain's CDR3 is CASREGEGNTDTQYF. The CDR3 nucleotides are TGTGCCAGCAGGGAGGGGGAAGGGAACACAGATACGCAGTATTTT.

V and J are TRBV27 and TRBJ2-3; D call uncertain. Trimming removed 5 bases from V and 3 bases from J, with 18 bases in between. The CDR3 sequence is 16 residues long. Germline CDR1 reads MNHEY; CDR2 reads SMNVEV (reference sequence). CDR3 protein: CASSPPGVVATDTQYF. In nucleotides, the CDR3 is TGTGCCAGCAGTCCCCCCGGTGTGGTAGCAACAGATACGCAGTATTTT.

The V and J genes are TRBV5-1 and TRBJ2-5; the match to TRBD2 covers 14 bases. The DNA end favors TRBJ2-7, so the J call may be wrong. The length of the CDR3 is 15 residues. In germline, CDR1 is SGHRS, CDR2 YFSETQ. CDR3 sequence reads: CASSGTSGSLYEQYF. The CDR3 region has the DNA TGCGCCAGCAGCGGGACTAGCGGGAGCTTATACGAGCAGTACTTC.

The chain uses TRBV4-2 and TRBJ2-7; 8 bases map to TRBD1. The germline gives CDR1 LGHNA, CDR2 YNFKEQ. V shed 0 bases and J 2 bases; nucleotides not matched to a gene: 6. The CDR3 covers 16 residues. The CDR3 is CASSQETGVDTYEQYF. In DNA form, the CDR3 reads TGTGCCAGCAGCCAAGAGACAGGGGTTGACACCTACGAGCAGTACTTC.

This clone was found many times. The V call is TRBV28, the J call TRBJ2-2; no clear D gene. With 3 bases removed from V and 5 bases from J, the gap between germline ends came to 4 bases. Looked up from germline, CDR1 is MDHEN and CDR2 is SYDVKM. This CDR3 has 12 residues. The CDR3 nucleotides read TGTGCCAGCAGTTTGGTGACCGGGGAGCTGTTTTTT. Amino acid sequence: CASSLVTGELFF.

The chain recombines TRBV4-1 with TRBJ2-2, with unresolved D. V gave up 4 bases and J gave up 6 bases, with 12 bases separating them. The germline V gene has CDR1 MGHRA and CDR2 YSYEKL. The CDR3 length is 14 residues. CDR3 DNA sequence: TGCGCCAGCAGCCGCCTTGACTTGTCCGGGGAGCTGTTTTTT. Translation: CASSRLDLSGELFF.